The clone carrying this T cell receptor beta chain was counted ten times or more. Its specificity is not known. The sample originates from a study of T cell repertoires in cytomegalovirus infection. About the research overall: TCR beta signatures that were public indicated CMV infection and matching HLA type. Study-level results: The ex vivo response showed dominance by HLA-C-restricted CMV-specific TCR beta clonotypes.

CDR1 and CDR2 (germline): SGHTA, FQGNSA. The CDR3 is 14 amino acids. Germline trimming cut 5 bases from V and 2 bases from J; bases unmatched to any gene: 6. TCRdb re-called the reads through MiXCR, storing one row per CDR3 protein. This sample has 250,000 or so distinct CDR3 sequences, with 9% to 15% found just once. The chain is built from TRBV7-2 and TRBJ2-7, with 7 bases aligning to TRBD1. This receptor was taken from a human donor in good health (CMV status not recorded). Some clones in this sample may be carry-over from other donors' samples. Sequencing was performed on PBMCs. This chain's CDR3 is CASSARQGTYEQYF. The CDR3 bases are TGTGCCAGCAGCGCCAGACAGGGAACCTACGAGCAGTACTTC.